These T cell receptor beta chains were read from a single sample in a study of blood T cell repertoires in COVID-19. Generated by immunoSEQ multiplex PCR, the TCRdb table keeps only in-frame clones and is missing some. The sample lists under 250,000 clones, 85% to 90% seen once, with 11% in the top ten. Specimen: peripheral blood. Every receptor here comes from a man between 45 and 60 years old with COVID-19, enrolled during active disease. Both conserved end residues are part of each CDR3. A D gene is named only where the DNA matches it firmly. The listing skips clone size in some rows; elsewhere it reads once, few, many or a size class.

CDR3nt	CDR3aa	v_gene	abundance	j_gene	d_gene
TGCGCCAGCAGCCTGACAGTTATAGGCACCTACAATGAGCAGTTCTTC	CASSLTVIGTYNEQFF	TRBV5-1	once	TRBJ2-1	-
TGCGCCAGCAGCATCCAGGGGGCGCCGTCCAATGAGCAGTTCTTC	CASSIQGAPSNEQFF	TRBV10-2	-	TRBJ2-1	TRBD1
TGCGCCAGCAGGGAGGGCCTAGCCCCCTCCTACGAGCAGTACTTC	CASREGLAPSYEQYF	TRBV10-2	-	TRBJ2-7	-
TGTGCCTCCTTGTATGGGAGGAACACTGAAGCTTTCTTT	CASLYGRNTEAFF	TRBV7-8	-	TRBJ1-1	-
TGTGCCAGCAGCTTGGCCATTGGACAGGAATCCTACGAGCAGTACTTC	CASSLAIGQESYEQYF	TRBV5-5	-	TRBJ2-7	TRBD1
TGTGCCAGCAGCGCAGACGGTGACACGGGACATTTT	CASSADGDTGHF	TRBV6-5	-	TRBJ1-5	-
TGTGCCAGTAGTGCGAAAATGAACACTGAAGCTTTCTTT	CASSAKMNTEAFF	TRBV19	-	TRBJ1-1	-
TGCGCCAGCAGCTCGGGCATAAAGACAGGGGGCGGGGAGACCCAGTACTTC	CASSSGIKTGGGETQYF	TRBV5-1	-	TRBJ2-5	TRBD1
TGTGCCAGCAGTTTGAGGCAGGGGAGCTATAATTCACCCCTCCACTTT	CASSLRQGSYNSPLHF	TRBV28	few	TRBJ1-6	-
TGTGCCAGCAGTTATCGCTATGCACCAGGGGCCCTCCCCCTAGCCAAAAACATTCAGTACTTC	CASSYRYAPGALPLAKNIQYF	TRBV2	-	TRBJ2-4	-
TGTGCCAGCAGTTATTGGGGGGTGGGAACTGAAGCTTTCTTT	CASSYWGVGTEAFF	TRBV6-2/TRBV6-3	-	TRBJ1-1	-
TGTGCCAGCAGCCAGGGGACAGGGACGCAGTACTTC	CASSQGTGTQYF	TRBV6-6	-	TRBJ2-7	TRBD1
TGCGCCAGCAGCTTAGACAGGGGCGACTATGGCTACACCTTC	CASSLDRGDYGYTF	TRBV5-1	-	TRBJ1-2	TRBD1
TGTGCCAGCACCACCGCCCAGGAAGATACGCAGTATTTT	CASTTAQEDTQYF	TRBV2	-	TRBJ2-3	-
TGTGCCAGCAGCCCCCGCAGGCCTAATGAAAAACTGTTTTTT	CASSPRRPNEKLFF	TRBV16	-	TRBJ1-4	-
TGTGCCAGCAGCTTGGGCGGGATAGACTATGGCTACACCTTC	CASSLGGIDYGYTF	TRBV7-9	-	TRBJ1-2	-
TGTGCCAGCAGCGTAGGAACAGGAACCTACGAGCAGTACTTC	CASSVGTGTYEQYF	TRBV9	-	TRBJ2-7	-
TGCGCCAGCAGCTTGACAGGGTCGATGCCTTACACTGAAGCTTTCTTT	CASSLTGSMPYTEAFF	TRBV5-1	-	TRBJ1-1	-
TGTGCCATCAGTGAGACCCTAGCGGGTCACGAGCAGTACTTC	CAISETLAGHEQYF	TRBV10-3	-	TRBJ2-7	TRBD2
TGTGCCAGCAGCTGGCCTCCAGCGGGGATCAACGAGCAGTACTTC	CASSWPPAGINEQYF	TRBV7-9	-	TRBJ2-7	TRBD2
TGTGCCAGCAGTTTTGTGTGGGTGGGTGGAGGTATGTCAATAAATCAGCATTTT	CASSFVWVGGGMSINQHF	TRBV28	-	TRBJ1-5	-
TGTGCCAGCAGCCTGACAGGGCGCGACGCCGGGGAGCTGTTTTTT	CASSLTGRDAGELFF	TRBV5-8	-	TRBJ2-2	TRBD1
TGCAGCGTCCGCGGACAGGGGGCTGAAGCTTTCTTT	CSVRGQGAEAFF	TRBV29-1	once	TRBJ1-1	TRBD1
TGTGCCCTCCGAAGCGGGGAGAGCTCCTACGAGCAGTACTTC	CALRSGESSYEQYF	TRBV6-5	once	TRBJ2-7	TRBD2
TGTGCCAGCACCTCGAAGATCGGGACAGGGGGCGCGAGGGTGATGAACACTGAAGCTTTCTTT	CASTSKIGTGGARVMNTEAFF	TRBV14	-	TRBJ1-1	TRBD1
TGTGCCAGCAGCCCCAGCGGGGGAAATCAGCCCCAGCATTTT	CASSPSGGNQPQHF	TRBV28	-	TRBJ1-5	-
TGCGCCAGCAGCTTCGTAGGGGAGGATGGCTACACCTTC	CASSFVGEDGYTF	TRBV5-1	-	TRBJ1-2	-
TGTGCCAGCAGTTCTCAGGGGGTTGGAACAGATACGCAGTATTTT	CASSSQGVGTDTQYF	TRBV28	-	TRBJ2-3	TRBD1
TGTGCCAGCAGCAAAACCCGGCGGGACAGAAGGAGCACAGATACGCAGTATTTT	CASSKTRRDRRSTDTQYF	TRBV21-1	-	TRBJ2-3	-
TGTGCCAGTAGTATTCGGGGGGGCGCGGAGACCCAGTACTTC	CASSIRGGAETQYF	TRBV19	-	TRBJ2-5	TRBD2
TGTGCCAGCAGCTTTAGAGGGACAGGGAATGACTACGAGCAGTACTTC	CASSFRGTGNDYEQYF	TRBV7-9	once	TRBJ2-7	TRBD1
TGTGCCAGTAGTATTGGAGGGGACGTCCTTATTCAGTACTTC	CASSIGGDVLIQYF	TRBV19	-	TRBJ2-4	-
TGTGCCAGCAGCCAAGATCACGAGACTTTCAATGAGCAGTTCTTC	CASSQDHETFNEQFF	TRBV3-1/TRBV3-2	-	TRBJ2-1	-
TGTGCCATCAGTGAGTGGGGGTCGGGACAAACTTTAAATTCACCCCTCCACTTT	CAISEWGSGQTLNSPLHF	TRBV10-3	-	TRBJ1-6	-
TGTGCCAGTAAAGGGGGAAGCTCCTACAATGAGCAGTTCTTC	CASKGGSSYNEQFF	TRBV19	-	TRBJ2-1	-
TGTGCCAGCAGCTTGTCTTCCTTTTACGAGCAGTACTTC	CASSLSSFYEQYF	TRBV5-5	-	TRBJ2-7	-
TGTGCCAGCAGCCAAGATACGTCTAGCGGGGGACCCCCCTACGAGCAGTACTTC	CASSQDTSSGGPPYEQYF	TRBV4-2	-	TRBJ2-7	TRBD2
TGTGCCAGCAGCTTGGGGACAGAATATCAGCCCCAGCATTTT	CASSLGTEYQPQHF	TRBV5-6	-	TRBJ1-5	-
TGTGCCAGTAGTTCCACAGGGGGCTATGGCTACACCTTC	CASSSTGGYGYTF	TRBV19	-	TRBJ1-2	TRBD1
TGTGCCAGTAGTATGAGGCAGGGTGACAATCAGCCCCAGCATTTT	CASSMRQGDNQPQHF	TRBV19	once	TRBJ1-5	-
TGTGCCAGCAGTTACCTCCTAGCGGGAGGACTCTACGAGCAGTACTTC	CASSYLLAGGLYEQYF	TRBV6-5	-	TRBJ2-7	TRBD2
TGCGCCAGCAGCCAAGAACAGGAAACGGGTTACTATGGCTACACCTTC	CASSQEQETGYYGYTF	TRBV4-3	-	TRBJ1-2	-
TGTGCCAGCAGTGAAGGGTCTGGGGCGAACACTGAAGCTTTCTTT	CASSEGSGANTEAFF	TRBV6-4	-	TRBJ1-1	-
TGCGCCAGCAGCCCGTCGGGGGACAGCTACGAGCAGTACTTC	CASSPSGDSYEQYF	TRBV5-1	once	TRBJ2-7	-